Sequencing of this TCR beta chain was carried out in a study of regulatory T cells in long-lasting Graves disease. There are many counts of this clonotype. The antigen is unknown. The time point was: newly diagnosed GD, antithyroid drugs for less than 3 months. From RNA extracted from PBMCs, the TCR library was made. CDR3 regions were amplified by Arm-PCR using iRepertoire HTBI primers to build TCR beta libraries. TCRdb ran MiXCR on the multiplex PCR reads and lists one entry per CDR3 protein. The table records 300,000 to 400,000 distinct CDR3 sequences, around 15% of them present only once. J was trimmed by 4 bases and V by 7 bases; bases with no gene match: 3. The CDR3 runs to 13 residues. CDR1 KGHDR and CDR2 SFDVKD come from the germline V gene. Notes on the study in general: Patients with persistent disease showed a bias toward TRBV28, TRBJ1-2 and TRBJ2-5.

This TCR was recovered from a female donor with Graves disease. J is TRBJ1-2 and V is TRBV24-1; 9 nucleotides align to TRBD1. This specimen consisted of peripheral blood mononuclear cells (PBMCs), obtained at new diagnosis, from a patient treated with antithyroid drugs. CDR3 residues: CATSEGQGYGYTF. CDR3 DNA sequence: TGTGCCACCAGCGAGGGACAGGGCTATGGCTACACCTTC.